A single sample is the source of the 29 T cell receptor beta chains below, sequenced in a study of blood T cell repertoires in COVID-19. Assay used: immunoSEQ multiplex PCR; TCRdb lists only in-frame clones, some missing. This sample yields around 300,000 clones, of which just under 90% are seen a single time; 5.5% to 8% belongs to the top ten. Sequencing was carried out using peripheral blood. The receptors were sampled from a woman aged 45-59 years with COVID-19, enrolled during active disease.

This clone was recorded a few times. The rearrangement links TRBV19 to TRBJ1-2, with D possibly TRBD1 on 6 matching bases. The CDR3 loop spans 15 amino acids. V lost 5 bases and J 4 bases, leaving 17 bases between the germline ends. Germline values: CDR1 LNHDA, CDR2 SQIVND (reference sequence). Here the CDR3 DNA reads TGTGCCAGTAGTCCGGGGAGTGCGGGGGCCTATGGCTACACCTTC. Its translation: CASSPGSAGAYGYTF.

This chain links TRBV6-6 with TRBJ2-1; no reliable D call. This CDR3 has 14 residues. V was shortened by 8 bases and J by 3 bases, with 14 bases between the two germline ends. Germline V lookup: CDR1 MNHNY, CDR2 SVGAGI (reference sequence). The CDR3 coding sequence is TGTGCCAGCCGTTTGACTTTTGACTACAATGAGCAGTTCTTC. Amino acid sequence: CASRLTFDYNEQFF.

This chain connects TRBV24-1 to TRBJ2-1; 13 bases align to TRBD2. The J segment lost 6 bases and the V segment lost 3 bases, leaving 7 bases of the junction unmatched. Germline V gene lookup returns CDR1 KGHDR and CDR2 SFDVKD. This CDR3 has 17 residues. The CDR3 is CATSDLGLAGALNEQFF. The DNA of the CDR3 is TGTGCCACCAGTGATCTCGGACTAGCGGGAGCTCTCAATGAGCAGTTCTTC.

The chain is built from TRBV19 and TRBJ1-5; 7 nucleotides align to TRBD1. Germline CDR1 reads LNHDA; CDR2 reads SQIVND (reference sequence). Losses at the gene ends were 6 bases for V and 3 bases for J; bases not matched to a gene: 5. The CDR3 consists of 14 residues. The CDR3 region has the DNA TGTGCCAGTAGGGGGACAGTGGACAATCAGCCCCAGCATTTT. Translating gives CASRGTVDNQPQHF.

This clone was observed a single time. This rearrangement joins TRBV18 to TRBJ1-2; D is unclear. Trimming took 2 bases from V and 4 from J, leaving 14 bases between them. CDR1 is KGHSH and CDR2 is LQKENI in the germline V gene. The CDR3 extends over 15 amino acids. The CDR3 nucleotides read TGTGCCAGCTCACCAATCTCGGGGTCTCGCTATGGCTACACCTTC. Its protein product is CASSPISGSRYGYTF.

This chain connects TRBV28 to TRBJ2-7; TRBD2 matches 13 bases. Losses at the gene ends were 4 bases for V and 6 bases for J; bases not matched to a gene: 15. The CDR3 sequence is 18 residues long. Germline assignment: CDR1 MDHEN and CDR2 SYDVKM. This chain's CDR3 is CASSSIGTSGRAEPEQYF. The CDR3 DNA is TGTGCCAGCAGTTCCATAGGAACTAGCGGGAGGGCCGAGCCCGAGCAGTACTTC. The variable domain in full, completed from reference TRBV28 and TRBJ2-7, reads DVKVTQSSRYLVKRTGEKVFLECVQDMDHENMFWYRQDPGLGLRLIYFSYDVKMKEKGDIPEGYSVSREKKERFSLILESASTNQTSMYLCASSSIGTSGRAEPEQYFGPGTRLTVT.

V gene TRBV3-1 (or the pseudogene TRBV3-2) combines with J gene TRBJ2-3; D is perhaps TRBD2 (5 bases). Germline V lookup: CDR1 LGHDT, CDR2 YNNKEL (reference sequence). V lost 3 bases and J 1 base, leaving 11 bases between the germline ends. CDR3 length: 15 residues. CDR3 sequence reads: CASSHFAGGTDTQYF. The CDR3 bases are TGTGCCAGCAGCCATTTTGCGGGCGGCACAGATACGCAGTATTTT.

The V and J genes are TRBV18 and TRBJ2-7, with a weak D call TRBD2 (5 bases). The CDR3 consists of 13 residues. Germline CDR1 is KGHSH and CDR2 is LQKENI. V shed 5 bases and J shed 6 bases, with 14 bases lying between them. The CDR3 protein is CASSTPVASEQYF. The CDR3 nucleotides read TGTGCCAGCTCAACCCCTGTAGCGTCCGAGCAGTACTTC.

The chain links TRBV29-1 to TRBJ1-1; maybe TRBD1 (6 bases). The length of the CDR3 is 11 residues. V lost 6 bases and J 6 bases, leaving 11 bases between the germline ends. CDR1 and CDR2 (germline): SQVTM, ANQGSEA. This chain's CDR3 is CSVSDRSEAFF. CDR3 DNA: TGCAGCGTGAGCGACAGGTCTGAAGCTTTCTTT.

CDR3 amino acids: CASSLFGQGDYGYTF. The CDR3 bases are TGTGCCAGCAGCTTATTCGGACAGGGGGACTATGGCTACACCTTC. The genes are TRBV11-2 and TRBJ1-2; 10 bases line up with TRBD1. The germline V gene has CDR1 SGHAT and CDR2 FQNNGV. This CDR3 is 15 amino acids long. The V segment lost 2 bases and the J segment 3 bases; nucleotides outside the gene matches: 3.

The rearrangement uses TRBV7-9 and TRBJ2-7; 12 bases align to TRBD2. CDR3 length: 18 amino acids. Germline V gene sequence: CDR1 SEHNR, CDR2 FQNEAQ (reference sequence). The J segment lost 3 bases and the V segment lost 0 bases, leaving 9 bases of the junction unmatched. The CDR3 is CASSLASLGLAGYYEQYF. CDR3 nucleotide sequence: TGTGCCAGCAGCTTAGCGTCTTTGGGACTAGCGGGTTACTACGAGCAGTACTTC.

This chain uses TRBV15 with TRBJ2-7, with TRBD2 as a possible D gene (5 bases). Trimming left V 0 bases short and J 3 bases short, with 9 bases between. The CDR3 runs to 14 residues. Per germline, CDR1 LNHNV and CDR2 YYDKDF (reference sequence). The CDR3 bases are TGTGCCACCAGCAGAGAAGGAGGAGGCTACGAGCAGTACTTC. This codes for CATSREGGGYEQYF.

The rearrangement links TRBV28 to TRBJ1-2; TRBD1 is a possible D gene (6 bases). The V gene's germline CDR1 is MDHEN and CDR2 SYDVKM. The CDR3 has 13 residues. The V end was cut by 8 bases, the J end by 0 bases, with 10 bases between. The CDR3 reads CASGDKANYGYTF. The DNA of the CDR3 is TGTGCCAGCGGGGACAAAGCTAACTATGGCTACACCTTC.

The chain combines TRBV13 with TRBJ2-3; possible D gene TRBD2, 6 bases. The length of the CDR3 is 14 residues. Per the germline V gene, CDR1 is PRHDT and CDR2 is FYEKMQ (reference sequence). V shed 0 bases and J shed 4 bases, with 8 bases lying between them. The DNA of the CDR3 is TGTGCCAGCAGCTTAGGGGGAGGCCCAGATACGCAGTATTTT. The encoded protein is CASSLGGGPDTQYF. The full variable domain, completed using reference TRBV13 and TRBJ2-3, is AAGVIQSPRHLIKEKRETATLKCYPIPRHDTVYWYQQGPGQDPQFLISFYEKMQSDKGSIPDRFSAQQFSDYHSELNMSSLELGDSALYFCASSLGGGPDTQYFGPGTRLTVL.

The chain uses TRBV5-1 and TRBJ2-1, with a weak D call TRBD1 (6 bases). The germline V gene encodes CDR1 SGHRS and CDR2 YFSETQ. V dropped 6 bases and J dropped 2 bases, with 9 bases sitting between them. CDR3 length: 13 amino acids. This CDR3 reads CASTGEPYNEQFF. DNA for the CDR3: TGCGCCAGCACAGGGGAACCCTACAATGAGCAGTTCTTC. The full variable domain, its missing parts supplied by reference TRBV5-1 and TRBJ2-1, is KAGVTQTPRYLIKTRGQQVTLSCSPISGHRSVSWYQQTPGQGLQFLFEYFSETQRNKGNFPGRFSGRQFSNSRSEMNVSTLELGDSALYLCASTGEPYNEQFFGPGTRLTVL.

The chain couples TRBV25-1 to TRBJ2-1, with a tentative D call TRBD2 (6 bases). The CDR3 covers 11 residues. Germline V gives CDR1 MGHDK, CDR2 SYGVNS. Trimming took off 5 bases at V and 15 bases at J, with 14 bases between the two ends. Here the CDR3 reads CASSLRLEWFF. In DNA, the CDR3 is TGTGCCAGCAGTCTCCGACTAGAATGGTTCTTC.

This clone has a handful of counts. V usage is TRBV6-4 and J usage is TRBJ1-2, with TRBD1 identical over 8 bases. Germline CDR1 reads MRHNA; CDR2 reads SNTAGT. The junction had 5 bases not matched to a gene; V was cut back by 6 bases and J by 5 bases. The CDR3 is made up of 13 amino acids. The CDR3 nucleotides read TGTGCCAGCAGCGAAGGGACAGGTTATGGCTACACCTTC. It specifies CASSEGTGYGYTF.

This clone was detected once. For the CDR3, the DNA is TGTGCCACGGCTTTGGGGGGTGGGTACGAGCAGTACTTC. Its protein is CATALGGGYEQYF. The rearrangement uses TRBV12-3 or TRBV12-4 and TRBJ2-7; D perhaps matches TRBD2 (6 bases). The V end was cut by 10 bases, the J end by 4 bases, with 17 bases between. The CDR3 totals 13 residues.

The gene calls are TRBV7-9 and TRBJ1-1, with unresolved D. The CDR3 consists of 14 residues. V lost 2 bases, J lost 1 base, and 8 bases lay in between. Germline-derived CDR1 and CDR2 are SEHNR and FQNEAQ (reference sequence). CDR3 in amino acids: CASSLQAGNTEAFF. In DNA, the CDR3 is TGTGCCAGCAGCTTACAAGCGGGGAACACTGAAGCTTTCTTT. The entire variable domain, with the rest obtained from reference TRBV7-9 and TRBJ1-1, is as follows: DTGVSQNPRHKITKRGQNVTFRCDPISEHNRLYWYRQTLGQGPEFLTYFQNEAQLEKSRLLSDRFSAERPKGSFSTLEIQRTEQGDSAMYLCASSLQAGNTEAFFGQGTRLTVV.

The chain combines TRBV7-9 with TRBJ1-1, with 7 bases that match TRBD1. The CDR3 runs 17 residues. V gave up 8 bases and J gave up 0 bases; unmatched junction bases: 15. In germline, CDR1 is SEHNR, CDR2 FQNEAQ (reference sequence). The CDR3 here is CASSTMRDSNMNTEAFF. The CDR3 nucleotides are TGTGCCAGCTCCACAATGAGGGACAGCAACATGAACACTGAAGCTTTCTTT.

This clone was seen a single time. The chain joins TRBV5-1 to TRBJ1-6; D possibly corresponds to TRBD1 (6 bases). The V gene's germline CDR1 is SGHRS and CDR2 YFSETQ. The CDR3 is 15 residues long. V lost 3 bases to trimming and J lost 8 bases, with 15 bases between them. The CDR3 coding sequence is TGCGCCAGCAGCTCCAAGGGGGTATCGGATTCACCCCTCCACTTT. It is translated as CASSSKGVSDSPLHF.

The chain combines TRBV19 with TRBJ1-1; D is possibly TRBD1 (6 bases). V was clipped by 5 bases and J by 6 bases, with 22 bases between them. Germline CDR1 reads LNHDA; CDR2 reads SQIVND (reference sequence). There are 16 residues in the CDR3. CDR3 in amino acids: CASSQRYGGGRPEAFF. CDR3 DNA sequence: TGTGCCAGTAGTCAGCGGTACGGGGGGGGCCGCCCTGAAGCTTTCTTT.

The chain is built from TRBV19 and TRBJ1-1; D gene unclear. Germline assignment: CDR1 LNHDA and CDR2 SQIVND (reference sequence). V lost 3 bases and J 6 bases, leaving 14 bases between the germline ends. The CDR3 extends over 14 amino acids. The CDR3 is CASSMGYFGAEAFF. The CDR3 nucleotides read TGTGCCAGTAGTATGGGTTACTTCGGGGCTGAAGCTTTCTTT. The whole variable domain, filled in from reference TRBV19 and TRBJ1-1, reads DGGITQSPKYLFRKEGQNVTLSCEQNLNHDAMYWYRQDPGQGLRLIYYSQIVNDFQKGDIAEGYSVSREKKESFPLTVTSAQKNPTAFYLCASSMGYFGAEAFFGQGTRLTVV.

This clone was detected once. The chain carries TRBV3-1 (or the pseudogene TRBV3-2) and TRBJ2-7, with no clear D. Germline assignment: CDR1 LGHDT and CDR2 YNNKEL (reference sequence). The CDR3 spans 13 residues. V lost 1 base, J lost 6 bases, and 10 bases lay in between. The CDR3 region is CASSQGGSIEQYF. The CDR3 coding sequence is TGTGCCAGCAGCCAAGGTGGTAGCATCGAGCAGTACTTC.

This clone has only one observation. The chain carries TRBV7-9 and TRBJ1-2; no reliable D call. This CDR3 contains 13 residues. Per germline, CDR1 SEHNR and CDR2 FQNEAQ (reference sequence). V shed 5 bases and J shed 7 bases, with 14 bases lying between them. CDR3 sequence: CASSQEGFAGYTF. CDR3 bases: TGTGCCAGCAGCCAAGAGGGTTTTGCTGGCTACACCTTC.

The rearrangement uses TRBV11-3 and TRBJ2-5; D not resolved. Trimming cost V 5 bases and J 5 bases, with 12 bases left between them. Germline lookup yields CDR1 SGHNT and CDR2 YENEEA. The CDR3 consists of 13 residues. The CDR3 region has the DNA TGTGCCAGCAGCCTGACCTGGGCTGAGACCCAGTACTTC. Its protein product is CASSLTWAETQYF.

This clone was recorded once. The rearrangement uses TRBV11-3 and TRBJ2-1; TRBD1 is a possible D gene (5 bases). The V and J ends lost 5 bases and 15 bases respectively, with 20 bases between them. Germline lookup yields CDR1 SGHNT and CDR2 YENEEA. There are 13 residues in the CDR3. CDR3 nucleotide sequence: TGTGCCAGCAGCCCGCAGACAGACCTCGAAGCGTTCTTC. It codes for CASSPQTDLEAFF.

This chain links TRBV6-5 with TRBJ2-7, with a possible D match to TRBD2 (5 bases). The CDR3 totals 15 residues. The germline V gene encodes CDR1 MNHEY and CDR2 SVGAGI. V lost 3 bases and J lost 2, with 14 bases in between. CDR3 DNA: TGTGCCAGCAGTTATAAACCCCTAGCAGCCTACGAGCAGTACTTC. It is translated as CASSYKPLAAYEQYF.

This clone was recorded a few times. The J gene is TRBJ2-7, the V gene TRBV5-8; 7 positions match TRBD1. This CDR3 comprises 16 residues. Losses at the gene ends were 0 bases for V and 0 bases for J; bases not matched to a gene: 6. Germline V gene lookup returns CDR1 SGHTS and CDR2 YDEGEE. CDR3 protein: CASSLDIDRDSYEQYF. CDR3 nucleotide sequence: TGTGCCAGCAGCTTGGATATCGACAGGGACTCCTACGAGCAGTACTTC.